This is a list of T cell receptor beta chains from one sample in a study of CD8+ T cells in alopecia areata. Sequenced by immunoSEQ multiplex PCR; TCRdb stores in-frame clones only, minus some. The table records about 150,000 clones, 75% to 90% of them present only once. Sequences were derived from CD8+ T cells sorted from blood, sampled at week 0. These receptors were taken from a human donor with alopecia areata. The CDR3 runs from the conserved cysteine through the conserved F or W. D genes are given only for firm matches. The size of a clone is reported for some rows only, either as once, few or many, or as a class for expanded clones.

DNA | CDR3 | V | size | D | J
TGTGCCAGCAGCTTGGTCCAGGGCGCCCCTGAAGCTTTCTTT | CASSLVQGAPEAFF | TRBV7-9 | . | . | TRBJ1-1
TGTGCCAGCAGTGAACTAGCGGAGAGCTCCTACGAGCAGTACTTC | CASSELAESSYEQYF | TRBV6-1 | medium-sized | TRBD2 | TRBJ2-7
TGTGCCAGCAGTTTGACAGGGATGGACTATGGCTACACCTTC | CASSLTGMDYGYTF | TRBV27 | . | TRBD1 | TRBJ1-2
TGTGCCAGCAGCTTGGAGACTAACTATGGCTACACCTTC | CASSLETNYGYTF | TRBV5-4 | . | . | TRBJ1-2
TGTGCCAGCAGCATTAGACAGGGGCCGCGGTATTTT | CASSIRQGPRYF | TRBV9 | . | TRBD1 | TRBJ2-3
TGTGCCAGCAGCCCCCGGACGGGAAACACTGAAGCTTTCTTT | CASSPRTGNTEAFF | TRBV7-9 | . | . | TRBJ1-1
TGTGCCAGCAGCCACCTAGGGGATACGCAGTATTTT | CASSHLGDTQYF | TRBV14 | . | . | TRBJ2-3
TGTGCCAGCAGTGATCTGACCCCCATCACGCCGAAAGGCACAGATACGCAGTATTTT | CASSDLTPITPKGTDTQYF | TRBV2 | . | . | TRBJ2-3
TGCAGCCCATCGGACCGGGACTACTACTACTTC | CSPSDRDYYYF | TRBV29-1 | . | TRBD2 | TRBJ2-7
TGTGCCAGCAGCTACGGGACTAGCGGGCTCGGGCCATCAGATACGCAGTATTTT | CASSYGTSGLGPSDTQYF | TRBV7-8 | . | TRBD2 | TRBJ2-3
TGCGCCAGCAGCTACAGGGGAGGAAATGAGCAGTTCTTC | CASSYRGGNEQFF | TRBV5-1 | . | . | TRBJ2-1
TGTGCCAGCAGCTTAATAACCGCAGGCTACAATGAGCAGTTCTTC | CASSLITAGYNEQFF | TRBV7-3 | . | . | TRBJ2-1
TGTGCCAGCAGTGAAGCACTAGCGGGAGGTAGCGAGCAGTACTTC | CASSEALAGGSEQYF | TRBV6-1 | . | TRBD2 | TRBJ2-7
TGTGCCTGGAGTGTGGGGGCAGCGTACGAGCAGTACTTC | CAWSVGAAYEQYF | TRBV30 | . | . | TRBJ2-7
TGTGCCAGCAGTTATCTTGGGACAGGCAATCAGCCCCAGCATTTT | CASSYLGTGNQPQHF | TRBV6-6 | . | TRBD1 | TRBJ1-5
TGTGCCAGCAGCTTGGGGGTCGGGGTCTACGAGCAGTACTTC | CASSLGVGVYEQYF | TRBV5-4 | . | . | TRBJ2-7
TGTGCCAGCAGTGACTCGGGTGGCTATGGCTACACCTTC | CASSDSGGYGYTF | TRBV6-4 | . | . | TRBJ1-2
TGCAGTGCCCCTTCTGCGGGGGGCAGTGATGAGCAGTTCTTC | CSAPSAGGSDEQFF | TRBV29-1 | once | TRBD2 | TRBJ2-1
TGTGCCAGCAGTGAGGACAGGGGTGCGTATCAGCCCCAGCATTTT | CASSEDRGAYQPQHF | TRBV2 | . | TRBD1 | TRBJ1-5
TGCAGCGTCGAAGGTAACTCTGGGGCCAACGTCCTGACTTTC | CSVEGNSGANVLTF | TRBV29-1 | once | . | TRBJ2-6
TGTGCCAGCAGTTACTCTCTCAGGCAAGAGACCCAGTACTTC | CASSYSLRQETQYF | TRBV6-5 | . | . | TRBJ2-5
TGCGCCAGCAGTCAATTCTGGGAGGGGGGTCAAGAGACCCAGTACTTC | CASSQFWEGGQETQYF | TRBV23-1 | . | . | TRBJ2-5
TGTGCCAGCAGCTTAGAGTTTAGCTCCTACAATGAGCAGTTCTTC | CASSLEFSSYNEQFF | TRBV11-2 | once | . | TRBJ2-1
TGTGCCAGCAGCTTAGCTGGGGGGGTCTACGAGCAGTACTTC | CASSLAGGVYEQYF | TRBV7-6 | . | TRBD2 | TRBJ2-7
TGTGCCAGCAGCTTACCTGCGAGTGGGCGGGCGTTTGCGCAGTATTTT | CASSLPASGRAFAQYF | TRBV11-2 | . | . | TRBJ2-3
TGTGCCAGCAGCTCGGGGCCTAATCAGCCCCAGCATTTT | CASSSGPNQPQHF | TRBV7-9 | once | . | TRBJ1-5
TGTGCCTGGAGTGTACGGGACATAGCCTACGAGCAGTACTTC | CAWSVRDIAYEQYF | TRBV30 | . | . | TRBJ2-7
TGTGCCAGCAGTGAAGGCTACGGGGGGAGGGATGAGCAGTTCTTC | CASSEGYGGRDEQFF | TRBV25-1 | once | TRBD2 | TRBJ2-1
TGTGCCAGCAGTTGGGGGGGCGGCACAGATACGCAGTATTTT | CASSWGGGTDTQYF | TRBV27 | . | . | TRBJ2-3